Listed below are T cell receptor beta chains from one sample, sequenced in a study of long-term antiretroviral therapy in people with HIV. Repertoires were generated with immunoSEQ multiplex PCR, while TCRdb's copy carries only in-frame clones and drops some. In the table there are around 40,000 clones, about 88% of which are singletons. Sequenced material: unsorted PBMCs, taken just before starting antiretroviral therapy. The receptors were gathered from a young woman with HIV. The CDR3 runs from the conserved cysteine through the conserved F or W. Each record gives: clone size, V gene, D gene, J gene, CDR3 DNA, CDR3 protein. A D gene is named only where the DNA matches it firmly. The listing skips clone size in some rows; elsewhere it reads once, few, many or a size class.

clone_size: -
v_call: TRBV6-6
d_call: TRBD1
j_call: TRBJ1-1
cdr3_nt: TGTGCCAGCAGTGTACAGGGGGCCACTGAAGCTTTCTTT
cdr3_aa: CASSVQGATEAFF

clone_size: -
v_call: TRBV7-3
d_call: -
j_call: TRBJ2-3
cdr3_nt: TGTGCCAGCAGCTTAAGAGCGGGCCCAGATACGCAGTATTTT
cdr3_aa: CASSLRAGPDTQYF

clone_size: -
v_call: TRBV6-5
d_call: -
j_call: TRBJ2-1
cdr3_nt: TGTGCCAGCAGTTGGGGCCTCGGAGAGAATGAGCAGTTCTTC
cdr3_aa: CASSWGLGENEQFF

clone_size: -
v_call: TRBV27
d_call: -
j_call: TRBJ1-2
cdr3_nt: TGTGCCAGCAGTTTGACGGCAGGGAATGGCTACACCTTC
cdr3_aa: CASSLTAGNGYTF

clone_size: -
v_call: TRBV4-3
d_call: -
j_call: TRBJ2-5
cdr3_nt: TGCGCCAGCAGCCAAGATACTTCAAGGGAGACCCAGTACTTC
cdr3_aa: CASSQDTSRETQYF

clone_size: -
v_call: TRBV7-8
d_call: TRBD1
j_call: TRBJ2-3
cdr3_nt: TGTGCCAGCAGCTTAGTCCAGGGCTCCGGGACAGGGGGGTTAGATACGCAGTATTTT
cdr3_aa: CASSLVQGSGTGGLDTQYF

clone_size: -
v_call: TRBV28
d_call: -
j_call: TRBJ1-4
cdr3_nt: TGTGCCAGCAGTTTAGTTGGCGGACGGACAACTAATGAAAAACTGTTTTTT
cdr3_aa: CASSLVGGRTTNEKLFF

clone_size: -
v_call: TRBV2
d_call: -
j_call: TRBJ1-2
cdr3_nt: TGTGCCAGCACCTTCCGGGGGCGCGGCTATGGCTACACCTTC
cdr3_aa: CASTFRGRGYGYTF

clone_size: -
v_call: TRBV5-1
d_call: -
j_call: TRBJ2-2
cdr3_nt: TGCGCCAGTCAGGGCGAAGGCGGGGAGCTGTTTTTT
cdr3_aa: CASQGEGGELFF

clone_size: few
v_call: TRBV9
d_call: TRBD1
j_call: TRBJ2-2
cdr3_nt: TGTGCCAGCAGCGTAGCGGCAGGGGGAACCGGGGAGCTGTTTTTT
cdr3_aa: CASSVAAGGTGELFF

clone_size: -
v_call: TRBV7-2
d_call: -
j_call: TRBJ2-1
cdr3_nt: TGTGCCAGCAGCGCGAGGCCAGGGGTCTACAATGAGCAGTTCTTC
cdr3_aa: CASSARPGVYNEQFF

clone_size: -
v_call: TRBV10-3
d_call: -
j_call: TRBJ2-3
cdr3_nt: TGTGCCATCAGTGAGCTTCCTAGCACAGATACGCAGTATTTT
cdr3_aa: CAISELPSTDTQYF

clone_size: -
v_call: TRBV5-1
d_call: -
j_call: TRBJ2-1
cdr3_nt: TGCGCCAGCAGCTTCCGCCGCGCCGGGAAGAAAGACAATGAGCAGTTCTTC
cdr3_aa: CASSFRRAGKKDNEQFF

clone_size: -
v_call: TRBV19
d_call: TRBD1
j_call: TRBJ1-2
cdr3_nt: TGTGCCAGTAGCGTGCCCCCGGGACAGGGCATTTATGGCTACACCTTC
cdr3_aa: CASSVPPGQGIYGYTF

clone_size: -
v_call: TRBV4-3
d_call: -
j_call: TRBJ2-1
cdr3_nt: TGCGCCAGCAGCCCGGACATCGGAGATTCCAATGAGCAGTTCTTC
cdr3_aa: CASSPDIGDSNEQFF

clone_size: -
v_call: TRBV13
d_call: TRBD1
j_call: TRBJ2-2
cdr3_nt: TGTGCCAGCAGCTTAGAGACAGGGGGTCTCACCGGGGAGCTGTTTTTT
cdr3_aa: CASSLETGGLTGELFF

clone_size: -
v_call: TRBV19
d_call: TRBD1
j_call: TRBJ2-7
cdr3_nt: TGTGCCAGTAGTCCGAAGAGACAGGGGGTCTACGAGCAGTACTTC
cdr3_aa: CASSPKRQGVYEQYF

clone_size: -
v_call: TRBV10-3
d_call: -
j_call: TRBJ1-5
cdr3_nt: TGTGCCATCAGTGAAAGGTTCGGGCAGCCCCAGCATTTT
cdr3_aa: CAISERFGQPQHF

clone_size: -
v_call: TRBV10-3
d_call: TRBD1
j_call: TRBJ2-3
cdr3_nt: TGTGCCATCAGTGCCCAGGATACAGGGGGAGATACGCAGTATTTT
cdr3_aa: CAISAQDTGGDTQYF

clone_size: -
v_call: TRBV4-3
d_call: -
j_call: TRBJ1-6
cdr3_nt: TGCGCCAGCAGCCAAGATCTAGGCGGACGAAACTCCCTCTGGGAAAATTCACCCCTCCACTTT
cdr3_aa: CASSQDLGGRNSLWENSPLHF

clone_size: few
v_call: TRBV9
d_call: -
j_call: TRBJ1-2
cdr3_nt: TGTGCCAGCAGACAGGGCGGGGGCTACACCTTC
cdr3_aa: CASRQGGGYTF

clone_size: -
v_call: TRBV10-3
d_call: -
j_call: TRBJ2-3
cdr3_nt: TGTGCCATCAGGTCACTAGTCGGCACAGATACGCAGTATTTT
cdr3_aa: CAIRSLVGTDTQYF